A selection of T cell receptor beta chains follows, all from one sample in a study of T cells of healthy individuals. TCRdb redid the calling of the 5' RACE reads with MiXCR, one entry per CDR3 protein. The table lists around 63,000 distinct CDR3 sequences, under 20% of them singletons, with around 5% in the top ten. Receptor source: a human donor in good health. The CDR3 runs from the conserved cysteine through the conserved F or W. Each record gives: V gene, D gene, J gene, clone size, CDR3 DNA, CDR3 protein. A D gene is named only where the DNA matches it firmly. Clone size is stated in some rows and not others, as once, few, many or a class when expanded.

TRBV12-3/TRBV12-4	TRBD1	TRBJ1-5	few	TGTGCCAGCAGCATGACAGGGGGTAGCAATCAGCCCCAGCATTTT	CASSMTGGSNQPQHF
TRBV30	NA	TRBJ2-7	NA	TGTGCCTGGGGGTGGGGCCTACCCTCCTCCGAGCAGTACTTC	CAWGWGLPSSEQYF
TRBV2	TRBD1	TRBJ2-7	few	TGTGCCAGCAGTGAAAGGAGCCACAGGGGCGAGCAGTACTTC	CASSERSHRGEQYF
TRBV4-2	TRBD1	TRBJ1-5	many	TGTGCCAGCAGCCAATTTGTAACAGGGGCGAATCAGCCCCAGCATTTT	CASSQFVTGANQPQHF
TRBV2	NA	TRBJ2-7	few	TGTGCCAGCAGTGAGTTAGGACTATCCTACGAGCAGTACTTC	CASSELGLSYEQYF
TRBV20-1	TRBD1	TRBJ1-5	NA	TGCAGTGCTAGAGTGGGACAGGGGGGAGGTCAGCCCCAGCATTTT	CSARVGQGGGQPQHF
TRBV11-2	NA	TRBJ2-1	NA	TGTGCCAGCAGCCGTAGAACGAGGGGTTCCCGAGGCAATGAGCAGTTCTTC	CASSRRTRGSRGNEQFF
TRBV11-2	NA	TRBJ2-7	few	TGTGCCAGCAGCTTAGATAAGGTCGCCTACGAGCAGTACTTC	CASSLDKVAYEQYF
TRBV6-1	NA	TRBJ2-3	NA	TGTGCCAGCAGTGAAACCGGGAGAGCAGATACGCAGTATTTT	CASSETGRADTQYF
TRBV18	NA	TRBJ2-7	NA	TGTGCCAGCTCACCTACATGGGGAACAGGGAGCTCCTACGAGCAGTACTTC	CASSPTWGTGSSYEQYF
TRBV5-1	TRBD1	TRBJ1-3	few	TGCGCCAGCAGCAGAACACAGGGGTCATCTGGAAACACCATATATTTT	CASSRTQGSSGNTIYF
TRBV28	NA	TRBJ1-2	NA	TGTGCCAGCAGTTTGCGAACCGTGACAAGGGGCAACTATGGCTACACCTTC	CASSLRTVTRGNYGYTF
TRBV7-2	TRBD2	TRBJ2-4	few	TGTGCCAGCAGCGGGACTAGCGGGAGGAGCAAAAACATTCAGTACTTC	CASSGTSGRSKNIQYF
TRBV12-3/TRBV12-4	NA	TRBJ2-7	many	TGTGCCAGCAGGGAGGGGGGTAGGAACGAGCAGTACTTC	CASREGGRNEQYF
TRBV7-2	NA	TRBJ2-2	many	TGTGCCAGCAGCCCCCCGGGGACCCGCACCGGGGAGCTGTTTTTT	CASSPPGTRTGELFF
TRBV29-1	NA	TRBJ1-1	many	TGCAGCGTTGATAGAAACACTGAAGCTTTCTTT	CSVDRNTEAFF
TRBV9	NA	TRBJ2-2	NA	TGTGCCAGCAGGACTACTCAGGACACCGGGGAGCTGTTTTTT	CASRTTQDTGELFF
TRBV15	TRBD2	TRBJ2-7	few	TGTGCCACCAGCAACCGCCCGGGGGGTCCCTACGAGCAGTACTTC	CATSNRPGGPYEQYF
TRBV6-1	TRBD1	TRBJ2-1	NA	TGTGCCAGCAGTGACTACAGGACAGGGGAGCAGTTCTTC	CASSDYRTGEQFF
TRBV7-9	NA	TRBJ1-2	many	TGTGCCAGCAGCTTCGGACGGGACTATGGCTACACCTTC	CASSFGRDYGYTF
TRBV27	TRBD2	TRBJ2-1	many	TGTGCCAGCAGTACCACCGGGACTAGCGGCCCCTACAATGAGCAGTTCTTC	CASSTTGTSGPYNEQFF
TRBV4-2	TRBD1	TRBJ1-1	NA	TGTGCCAGCAGCCAAGACGAACAGGGGGCGAGGACTGAAGCTTTCTTT	CASSQDEQGARTEAFF
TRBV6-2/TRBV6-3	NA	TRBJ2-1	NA	TGTGCCAGCTCGGTGACAAATTACAATGAGCAGTTCTTC	CASSVTNYNEQFF
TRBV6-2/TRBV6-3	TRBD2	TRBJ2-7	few	TGTGCCAGCAGGGCTATTGAGACTAGCGGACGTTACTACGAGCAGTACTTC	CASRAIETSGRYYEQYF
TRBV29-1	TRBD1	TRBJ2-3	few	TGCAGCGTTGTGGACCGGGACAGGGTCACAGATACGCAGTATTTT	CSVVDRDRVTDTQYF
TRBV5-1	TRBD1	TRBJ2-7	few	TGCGCCAGCAGCTTGGCCCCGACAGGGGTGGCCTACGAGCAGTACTTC	CASSLAPTGVAYEQYF
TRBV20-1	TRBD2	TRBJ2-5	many	TGCAGTGCTAGTGCGTCTAGCGGAGCCGAAGCGGAGACCCAGTACTTC	CSASASSGAEAETQYF
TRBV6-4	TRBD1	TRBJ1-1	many	TGTGCCAGCAGAGGACAGGGACGGGATGAAGCTTTCTTT	CASRGQGRDEAFF
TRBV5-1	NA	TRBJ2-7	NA	TGCGCCAGCAGCCCGCCTGACGGGCAGTACTTC	CASSPPDGQYF
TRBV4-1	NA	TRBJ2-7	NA	TGCGCCAGCAGCCAAGTTATCGGGACCCCCTACGAGCAGTACTTC	CASSQVIGTPYEQYF
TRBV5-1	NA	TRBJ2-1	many	TGCGCCAGCAGCTTGGCCTTAGCGGACTCATACAATGAGCAGTTCTTC	CASSLALADSYNEQFF
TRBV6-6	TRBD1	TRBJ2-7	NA	TGTGCCAGCAGGCAAACAGGGGGCCAGTACTTC	CASRQTGGQYF
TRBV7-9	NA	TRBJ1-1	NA	TGTGCCAGCAGCTTAGCCTTCGGGGACGACACTGAAGCTTTCTTT	CASSLAFGDDTEAFF
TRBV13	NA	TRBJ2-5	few	TGTGCCAGCAGCTTAGGCATGACTCAAGAGACCCAGTACTTC	CASSLGMTQETQYF
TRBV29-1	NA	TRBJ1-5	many	TGCAGCGTTCAATTTGGGGGCCAGGATCAGCCCCAGCATTTT	CSVQFGGQDQPQHF